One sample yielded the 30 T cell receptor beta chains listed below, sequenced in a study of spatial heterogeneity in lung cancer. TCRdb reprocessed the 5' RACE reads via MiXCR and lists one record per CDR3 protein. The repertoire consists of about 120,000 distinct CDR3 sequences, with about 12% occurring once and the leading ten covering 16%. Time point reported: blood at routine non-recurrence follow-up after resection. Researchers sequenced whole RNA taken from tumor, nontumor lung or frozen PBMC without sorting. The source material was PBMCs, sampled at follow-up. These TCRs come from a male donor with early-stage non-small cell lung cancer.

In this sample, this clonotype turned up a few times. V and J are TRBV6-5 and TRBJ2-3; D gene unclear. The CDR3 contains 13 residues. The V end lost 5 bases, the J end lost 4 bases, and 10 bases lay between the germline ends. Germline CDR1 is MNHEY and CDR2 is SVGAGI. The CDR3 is CASSDRRADTQYF. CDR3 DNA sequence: TGTGCCAGCAGTGACCGACGGGCAGATACGCAGTATTTT.

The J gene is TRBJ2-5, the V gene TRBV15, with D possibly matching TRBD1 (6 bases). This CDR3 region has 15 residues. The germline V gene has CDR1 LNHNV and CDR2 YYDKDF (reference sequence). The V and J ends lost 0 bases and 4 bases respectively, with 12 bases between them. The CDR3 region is CATSRDGQGRETQYF. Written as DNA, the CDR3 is TGTGCCACCAGCAGAGATGGGCAGGGGCGAGAGACCCAGTACTTC.

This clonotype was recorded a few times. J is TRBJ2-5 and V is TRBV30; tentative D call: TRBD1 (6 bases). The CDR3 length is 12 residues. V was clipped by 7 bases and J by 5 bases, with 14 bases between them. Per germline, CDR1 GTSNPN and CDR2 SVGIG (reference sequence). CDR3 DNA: TGTGCCTCGGCAGGGGCGAAGGAGACCCAGTACTTC. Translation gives CASAGAKETQYF.

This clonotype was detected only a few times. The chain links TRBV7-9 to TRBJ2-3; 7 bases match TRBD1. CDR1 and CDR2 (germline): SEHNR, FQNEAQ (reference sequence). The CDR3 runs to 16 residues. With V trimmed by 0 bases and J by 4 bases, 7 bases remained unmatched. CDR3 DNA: TGTGCCAGCAGCTTAGCCGGACAGGCTAGAGCAGATACGCAGTATTTT. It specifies CASSLAGQARADTQYF.

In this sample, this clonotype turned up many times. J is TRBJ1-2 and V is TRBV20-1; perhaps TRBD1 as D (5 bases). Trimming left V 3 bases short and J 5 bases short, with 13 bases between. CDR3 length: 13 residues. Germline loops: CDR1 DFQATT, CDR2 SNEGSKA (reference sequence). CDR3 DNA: TGCAGTGCTAGTTACAGGATTGGATATGGCTACACCTTC. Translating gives CSASYRIGYGYTF.

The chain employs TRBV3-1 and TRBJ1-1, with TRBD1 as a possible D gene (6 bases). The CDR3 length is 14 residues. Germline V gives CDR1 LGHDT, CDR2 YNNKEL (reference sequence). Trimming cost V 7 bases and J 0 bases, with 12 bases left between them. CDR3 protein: CASTEQGLNTEAFF. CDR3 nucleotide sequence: TGTGCCAGCACTGAACAGGGTTTGAACACTGAAGCTTTCTTT.

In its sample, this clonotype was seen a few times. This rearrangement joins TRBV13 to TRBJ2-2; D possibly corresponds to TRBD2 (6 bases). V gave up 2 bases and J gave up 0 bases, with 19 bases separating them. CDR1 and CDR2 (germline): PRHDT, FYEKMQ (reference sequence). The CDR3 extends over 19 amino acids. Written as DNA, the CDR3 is TGTGCCAGCAGCTTACTCCGGAGGGGACGACGAACGAACACCGGGGAGCTGTTTTTT. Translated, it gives CASSLLRRGRRTNTGELFF. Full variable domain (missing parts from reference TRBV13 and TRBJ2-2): AAGVIQSPRHLIKEKRETATLKCYPIPRHDTVYWYQQGPGQDPQFLISFYEKMQSDKGSIPDRFSAQQFSDYHSELNMSSLELGDSALYFCASSLLRRGRRTNTGELFFGEGSRLTVL.

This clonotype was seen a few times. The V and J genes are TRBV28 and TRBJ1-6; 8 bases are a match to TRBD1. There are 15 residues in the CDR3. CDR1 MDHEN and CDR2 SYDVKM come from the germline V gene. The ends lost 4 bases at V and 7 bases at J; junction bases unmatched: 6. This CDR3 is CASSSLTGGNSPLHF. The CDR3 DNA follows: TGTGCCAGCAGTTCCCTCACAGGGGGGAATTCACCCCTCCACTTT.

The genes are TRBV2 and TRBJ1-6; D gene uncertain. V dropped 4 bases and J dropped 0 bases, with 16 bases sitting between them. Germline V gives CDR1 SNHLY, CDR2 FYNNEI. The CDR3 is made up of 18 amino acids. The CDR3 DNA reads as TGTGCCAGCAGTGTACTGGACCAGCAGCCCTCCTATAATTCACCCCTCCACTTT. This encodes CASSVLDQQPSYNSPLHF.

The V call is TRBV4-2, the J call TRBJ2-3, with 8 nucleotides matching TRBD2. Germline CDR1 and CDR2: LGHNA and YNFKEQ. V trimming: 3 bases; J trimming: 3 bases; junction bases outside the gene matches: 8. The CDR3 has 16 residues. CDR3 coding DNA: TGTGCCAGCAGCCAGGGACGGGGGGGCGAGACAGATACGCAGTATTTT. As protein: CASSQGRGGETDTQYF.

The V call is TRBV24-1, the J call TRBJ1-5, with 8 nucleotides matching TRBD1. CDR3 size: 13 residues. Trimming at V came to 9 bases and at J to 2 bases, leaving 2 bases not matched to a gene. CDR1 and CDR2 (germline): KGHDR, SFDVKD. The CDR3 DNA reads TGTGCCACCGACAGGGGAGGCAATCAGCCCCAGCATTTT. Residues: CATDRGGNQPQHF.

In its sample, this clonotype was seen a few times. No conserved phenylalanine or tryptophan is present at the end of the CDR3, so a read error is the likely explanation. The CDR3 loop reads CASSLGGQYYEQYS. The CDR3 DNA sequence: TGTGCCAGCAGCTTAGGCGGGCAGTACTACGAGCAGTACTCC. The chain employs TRBV7-9 and TRBJ2-7, with D possibly TRBD2 on 5 matching bases. Deletions cut 1 base from V and 3 bases from J, with 10 bases between. Germline V gene sequence: CDR1 SEHNR, CDR2 FQNEAQ (reference sequence). The length of the CDR3 is 14 residues.

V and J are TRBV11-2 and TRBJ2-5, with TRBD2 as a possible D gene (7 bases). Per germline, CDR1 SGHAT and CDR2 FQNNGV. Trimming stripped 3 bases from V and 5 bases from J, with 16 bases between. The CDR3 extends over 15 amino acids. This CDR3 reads CASSFVPGGGETQYF. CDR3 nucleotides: TGTGCCAGCAGCTTTGTCCCGGGGGGCGGCGAGACCCAGTACTTC.

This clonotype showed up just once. CDR3 loop: CASSKGAGYTF. For the CDR3, the DNA is TGTGCCAGTAGTAAAGGGGCTGGCTACACCTTC. This sequence joins TRBV19 and TRBJ1-2; TRBD1 is a possible D gene (5 bases). The CDR3 contains 11 residues. CDR1 and CDR2 from the germline V gene are LNHDA and SQIVND (reference sequence). V shed 4 bases and J shed 7 bases, with 7 bases lying between them.

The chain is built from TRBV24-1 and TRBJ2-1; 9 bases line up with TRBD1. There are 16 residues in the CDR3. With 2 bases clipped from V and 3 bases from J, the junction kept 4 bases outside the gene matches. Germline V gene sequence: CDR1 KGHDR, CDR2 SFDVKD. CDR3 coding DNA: TGTGCCACCAGTGATTCGACAGGGGGAAACTACAATGAGCAGTTCTTC. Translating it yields CATSDSTGGNYNEQFF.

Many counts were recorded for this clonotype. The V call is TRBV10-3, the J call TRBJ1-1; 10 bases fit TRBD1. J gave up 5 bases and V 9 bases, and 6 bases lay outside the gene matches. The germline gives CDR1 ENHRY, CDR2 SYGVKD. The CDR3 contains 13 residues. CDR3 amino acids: CAMGQGRGTEAFF. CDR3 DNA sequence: TGTGCCATGGGACAGGGGAGGGGGACTGAAGCTTTCTTT.

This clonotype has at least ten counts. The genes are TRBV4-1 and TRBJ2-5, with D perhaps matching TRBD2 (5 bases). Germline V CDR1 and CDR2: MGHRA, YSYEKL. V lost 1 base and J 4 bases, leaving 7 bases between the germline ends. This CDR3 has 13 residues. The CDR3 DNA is TGCGCCAGCAGCCAAGCGGGGTCAGAGACCCAGTACTTC. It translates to CASSQAGSETQYF.

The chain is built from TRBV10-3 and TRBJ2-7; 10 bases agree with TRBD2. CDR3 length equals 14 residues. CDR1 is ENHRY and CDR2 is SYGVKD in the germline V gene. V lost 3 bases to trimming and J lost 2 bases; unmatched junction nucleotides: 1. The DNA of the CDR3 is TGTGCCATCAGTGACCTAGCGGGAGCCTACGAGCAGTACTTC. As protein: CAISDLAGAYEQYF.

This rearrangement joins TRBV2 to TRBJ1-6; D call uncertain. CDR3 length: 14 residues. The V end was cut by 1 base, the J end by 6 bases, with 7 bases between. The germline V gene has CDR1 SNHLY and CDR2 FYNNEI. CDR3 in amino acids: CASSEGTSNSPLHF. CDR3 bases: TGTGCCAGCAGTGAAGGGACGTCTAATTCACCCCTCCACTTT. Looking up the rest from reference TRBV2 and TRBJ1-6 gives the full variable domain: EPEVTQTPSHQVTQMGQEVILRCVPISNHLYFYWYRQILGQKVEFLVSFYNNEISEKSEIFDDQFSVERPDGSNFTLKIRSTKLEDSAMYFCASSEGTSNSPLHFGNGTRLTVT.

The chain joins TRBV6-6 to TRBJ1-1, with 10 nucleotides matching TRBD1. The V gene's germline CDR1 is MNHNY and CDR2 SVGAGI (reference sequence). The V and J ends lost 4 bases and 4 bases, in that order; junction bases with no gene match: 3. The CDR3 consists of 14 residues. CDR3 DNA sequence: TGTGCCAGCAGTTCGACAGGGGGCTTCACTGAAGCTTTCTTT. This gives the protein CASSSTGGFTEAFF.

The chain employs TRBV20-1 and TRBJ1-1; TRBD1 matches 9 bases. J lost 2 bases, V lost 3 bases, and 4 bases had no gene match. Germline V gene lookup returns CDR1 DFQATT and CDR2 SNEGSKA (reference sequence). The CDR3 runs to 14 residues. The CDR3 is CSARDRGLNTEAFF. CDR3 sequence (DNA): TGCAGTGCTAGGGACAGGGGACTTAACACTGAAGCTTTCTTT.

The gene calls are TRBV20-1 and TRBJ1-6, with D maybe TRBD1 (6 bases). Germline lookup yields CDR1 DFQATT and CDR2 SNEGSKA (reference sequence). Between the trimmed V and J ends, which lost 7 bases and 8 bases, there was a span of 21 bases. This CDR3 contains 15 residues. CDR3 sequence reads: CSVLRTGASHSPLHF. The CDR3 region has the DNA TGCAGTGTTTTGCGGACGGGGGCCAGCCATTCACCCCTCCACTTT.

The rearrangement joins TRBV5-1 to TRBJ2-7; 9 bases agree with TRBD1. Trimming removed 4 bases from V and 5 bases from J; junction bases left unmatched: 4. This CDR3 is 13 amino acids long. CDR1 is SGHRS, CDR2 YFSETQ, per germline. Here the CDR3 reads CASSPGQGHEQYF. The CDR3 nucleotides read TGCGCCAGCAGCCCGGGACAGGGTCACGAGCAGTACTTC.

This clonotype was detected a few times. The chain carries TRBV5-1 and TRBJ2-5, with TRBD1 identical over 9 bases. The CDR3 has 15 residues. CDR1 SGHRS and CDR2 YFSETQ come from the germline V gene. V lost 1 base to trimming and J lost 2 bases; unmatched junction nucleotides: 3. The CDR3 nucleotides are TGCGCCAGCAGCTTGTGGGACAGGGTACAAGAGACCCAGTACTTC. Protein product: CASSLWDRVQETQYF.

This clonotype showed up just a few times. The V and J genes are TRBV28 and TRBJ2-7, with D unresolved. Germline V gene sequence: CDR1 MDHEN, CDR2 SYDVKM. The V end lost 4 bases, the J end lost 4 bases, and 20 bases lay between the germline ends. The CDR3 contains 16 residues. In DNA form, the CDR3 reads TGTGCCAGCAGTTCCCTGGGTTCGTTCCTATCTTACGAGCAGTACTTC. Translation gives CASSSLGSFLSYEQYF.

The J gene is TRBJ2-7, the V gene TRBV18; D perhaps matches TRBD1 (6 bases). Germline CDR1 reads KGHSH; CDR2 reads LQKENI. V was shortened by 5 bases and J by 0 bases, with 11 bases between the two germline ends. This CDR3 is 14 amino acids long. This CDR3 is CASSGRTVSYEQYF. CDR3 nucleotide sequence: TGTGCCAGCTCAGGTCGGACAGTCTCCTACGAGCAGTACTTC.

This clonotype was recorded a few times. CDR3 DNA: TGCAGCGCCGGGGGGGTACGCACAGATACGCAGTATTTT. This encodes CSAGGVRTDTQYF. The chain uses TRBV20-1 and TRBJ2-3; TRBD2 aligns across 8 bases. Germline-derived CDR1 and CDR2 are DFQATT and SNEGSKA (reference sequence). The CDR3 runs 13 residues.

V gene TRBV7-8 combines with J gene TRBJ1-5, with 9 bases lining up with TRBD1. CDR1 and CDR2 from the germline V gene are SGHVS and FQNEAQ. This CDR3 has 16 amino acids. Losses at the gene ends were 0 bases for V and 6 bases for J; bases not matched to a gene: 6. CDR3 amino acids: CASSLAWDRVGQPQHF. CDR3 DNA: TGTGCCAGCAGCTTAGCGTGGGACAGGGTGGGTCAGCCCCAGCATTTT.

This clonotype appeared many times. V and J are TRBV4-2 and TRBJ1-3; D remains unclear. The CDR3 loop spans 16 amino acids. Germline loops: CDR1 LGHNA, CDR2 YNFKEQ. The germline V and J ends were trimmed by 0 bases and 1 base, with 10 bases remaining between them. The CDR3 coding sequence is TGTGCCAGCAGCCAAGATCTAACGGCATCTGGAAACACCATATATTTT. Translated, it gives CASSQDLTASGNTIYF.

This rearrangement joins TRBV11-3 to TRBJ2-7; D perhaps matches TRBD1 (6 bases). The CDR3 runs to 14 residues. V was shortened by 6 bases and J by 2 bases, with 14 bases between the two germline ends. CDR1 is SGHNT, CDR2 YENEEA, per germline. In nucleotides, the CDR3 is TGTGCCAGCAGGGACAGCGCTCGCCCCTACGAGCAGTACTTC. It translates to CASRDSARPYEQYF.